This T cell receptor (beta chain) originates from a study of identical twins (dated by TCRdb to the mid-2010s). The study in broad terms: The study deep-sequenced TCR alpha and beta repertoires from monozygotic twins, unrelated adults of various ages and cord blood to test whether fetal clonotypes persist. To rule out contamination, replicate twin experiments were performed at different times with different library preparation protocols.

Broad study findings and their caveats: Zero-insertion analyses could be partly confounded by invariant T cells such as MAIT and iNKT, although diverse VJ usage argued against such confounding for most clonotypes. Out-of-frame TCR alpha sharing in monozygotic twins was systematically underestimated by recombination models, whereas sharing between unrelated individuals was in agreement with the recombination models. The excess sharing between twins in beta out-of-frame sequences was weaker because fewer shared sequences reduced the signal-to-noise ratio. Compared with coincidental sharing between unrelated individuals, an excess of low generation-probability sequences was observed among out-of-frame TCR alpha sequences shared between twins. Conclusions relied on cross-sectional statistical analysis, since the same donors could not be followed over many years. Abundant cord blood beta clonotypes carried fewer insertions; young adult naive repertoires showed a weaker similar trend, while memory repertoires showed none.

V lost 0 bases and J lost 0 bases; the stretch between them is 5 bases long. From a lookup of the germline V gene (reference sequence), CDR1 and CDR2 are DFQATT and SNEGSKA. The CDR3 runs 13 residues from the cysteine to the phenylalanine. CDR3 DNA only is kept here, 39 bases in frame from base 1. As to this clonotype: Its specific antigen is unknown. A much larger clone lies a single base off, so this may be a read error.

Only healthy Caucasian donors were included. The twin cohort comprised three pairs of female monozygotic twins, all aged about 18 to 30 years. Miltenyi CD45RO+ enrichment and human naive T-cell isolation kits were used to isolate memory (CD45RO+) and naive T cells from PBMC. Libraries were built with 5' RACE. Sequencer: Illumina HiSeq 2000. A universal primer binding site was introduced by template switching, and a unique molecular identifier was present in the final cDNA, enabling accurate counting of TCR cDNA molecules. Specific primers in the conserved constant-segment region were used to synthesize first-strand cDNA for TCR alpha and beta chains. To control for contamination, each cDNA library was double barcoded with a SMART-Mk sample barcode plus Illumina barcodes. TruSeq adapter sequences, together with Illumina sample barcodes, were added in two successive PCR steps. The TCR alpha and beta cDNA libraries were sequenced on the Illumina HiSeq platform using custom primers. The published analysis was carried out like this. Raw reads were processed with MiGEC to extract unique molecular identifiers, and MiXCR was used to determine CDR3 positions. For each individual, recombination models were inferred using an EM algorithm with the repgenHMM and IGoR tools. The tcR package in R was used for shared clonotype analysis, with sharing normalized by the product of cloneset sizes. To study raw recombination without the effects of thymic and clonal selection, out-of-frame nonproductive sequences were analyzed. In-frame beta chains were kept once TCRdb had trimmed the public reads at Q25 with fastp and called clones with MiXCR. For every CDR3 protein sequence, its rows merge into one entry that carries the most common genes and DNA. TCRdb, not the original authors, processed these V and J calls. In all, the sample holds 250,000 or so distinct CDR3 sequences, and 5.5% to 7% of those were seen once. The ten largest make up under 4% of the sample.

These records were also assigned to another study, of yellow fever vaccine responses in identical twins. As that second study puts it: The authors reported that the T cell response to vaccination in identical twins appeared partly convergent and partly personalized. In the study, vaccine-responding T cell clones were precisely tracked in identical twins.

The rearrangement joined TRBV20-1 to TRBJ1-1; too little of a D gene remains to name it. This receptor was identified in a woman aged 18-30 years in good health. The source material was memory (CD45RO+) T cells sorted from blood. The cell subset or site tag for this specimen amounts to: CD45RO+ enriched T cells. CDR3 protein: CSARDWLNTEAFF. The DNA sequence reads TGCAGTGCTAGAGATTGGCTGAACACTGAAGCTTTCTTT.